Listed below are T cell receptor beta chains from one sample, sequenced in a study of blood T cell repertoires in COVID-19. Sequenced by immunoSEQ multiplex PCR; TCRdb stores in-frame clones only, minus some. This sample has some 200,000 clones, with 60% to 80% found just once. The sequencing input was peripheral blood. The receptors here all came from a woman in her 70s with acute or convalescent COVID-19. Each CDR3 is given with its conserved first and last residue. A D gene is named only where the DNA matches it firmly. Clone size is stated in some rows and not others, as once, few, many or a class when expanded.

J	V	size	D	CDR3	DNA
TRBJ2-7	TRBV5-6	few	TRBD1	CASSLYIQWDRTNEQYF	TGTGCCAGCAGCTTGTATATTCAATGGGACAGGACGAACGAGCAGTACTTC
TRBJ2-1	TRBV6-5	.	TRBD2	CASNPSGSNEQFF	TGTGCCAGCAACCCTAGCGGGAGCAATGAGCAGTTCTTC
TRBJ2-3	TRBV6-1	once	TRBD2	CASSETGGSIQDTQYF	TGTGCCAGCAGTGAAACAGGCGGGAGTATTCAAGATACGCAGTATTTT
TRBJ1-4	TRBV2	.	TRBD1	CASRAGTDHEKLFF	TGTGCCAGCAGGGCCGGGACAGATCATGAAAAACTGTTTTTT
TRBJ2-3	TRBV6-6	few	.	CASSYGSSETGDTQYF	TGTGCCAGCAGTTACGGCTCTTCCGAGACCGGGGATACGCAGTATTTT
TRBJ2-1	TRBV19	.	TRBD1	CASKNRGANEQFF	TGTGCCAGTAAAAACAGGGGGGCGAATGAGCAGTTCTTC
TRBJ1-6	TRBV5-1	.	.	CASSLDRAPNSPLHF	TGCGCCAGCAGCTTGGACAGGGCCCCTAATTCACCCCTCCACTTT
TRBJ2-5	TRBV30	few	.	CAWSFSWERWETQYF	TGTGCCTGGAGCTTTAGTTGGGAGCGGTGGGAGACCCAGTACTTC
TRBJ2-1	TRBV3-1/TRBV3-2	.	.	CASSLLGESEQFF	TGTGCCAGCAGCCTACTCGGAGAGAGCGAGCAGTTCTTC
TRBJ2-1	TRBV5-1	.	TRBD2	CASSLGLAGHNEQFF	TGCGCCAGCAGCCTGGGCCTAGCGGGCCACAATGAGCAGTTCTTC
TRBJ2-7	TRBV13	.	.	CASSLTAGEQYF	TGTGCCAGCAGCCTCACCGCGGGTGAGCAGTACTTC
TRBJ2-5	TRBV6-6	.	TRBD2	CASSYQAGGEETQYF	TGTGCCAGCAGTTACCAAGCGGGAGGGGAAGAGACCCAGTACTTC
TRBJ2-5	TRBV6-5	.	TRBD2	CASSPGTSLKETQYF	TGTGCCAGCAGTCCCGGGACTAGCCTAAAAGAGACCCAGTACTTC
TRBJ2-1	TRBV2	.	.	CASSNQGFEQFF	TGTGCCAGCAGTAACCAGGGATTTGAGCAGTTCTTC
TRBJ2-7	TRBV7-3	.	TRBD2	CASSLAGGDYEQYF	TGTGCCAGCAGCTTAGCGGGAGGGGATTACGAGCAGTACTTC
TRBJ2-1	TRBV3-1/TRBV3-2	few	.	CASSPGVRTYNEQFF	TGTGCCAGCAGCCCGGGAGTAAGGACCTACAATGAGCAGTTCTTC
TRBJ1-5	TRBV20-1	.	TRBD1	CSASRGRLNQPQHF	TGCAGTGCTAGTAGGGGGCGGCTCAATCAGCCCCAGCATTTT
TRBJ2-1	TRBV15	.	TRBD2	CATSRDLFKAGGPANEQFF	TGTGCCACCAGCAGAGATCTCTTCAAGGCGGGAGGGCCGGCGAATGAGCAGTTCTTC
TRBJ2-5	TRBV19	.	.	CASSIGGAMQETQYF	TGTGCCAGTAGTATAGGCGGGGCCATGCAAGAGACCCAGTACTTC
TRBJ2-6	TRBV27	.	TRBD1	CASSPGQQPGANVLTF	TGTGCCTCCTCGCCGGGACAGCAGCCTGGGGCCAACGTCCTGACTTTC
TRBJ2-6	TRBV3-1/TRBV3-2	.	.	CASSHNRVPGANVLTF	TGTGCCAGCAGCCACAACAGGGTCCCTGGGGCCAACGTCCTGACTTTC
TRBJ1-2	TRBV6-5	.	TRBD1	CASSYEYRGSDGYTF	TGTGCCAGCAGTTACGAATACAGGGGATCGGATGGCTACACCTTC
TRBJ2-1	TRBV19	.	TRBD2	CASSPGPGLVSGEQFF	TGTGCCAGTAGTCCAGGACCGGGACTAGTTTCCGGTGAGCAGTTCTTC
TRBJ2-7	TRBV19	.	TRBD2	CASSPRGLAGAYEQYF	TGTGCCAGTAGTCCTAGGGGACTAGCGGGAGCCTACGAGCAGTACTTC
TRBJ2-3	TRBV12-1	.	.	CASSFIGLAGGDTQYF	TGTGCCAGCAGCTTCATTGGACTAGCGGGAGGAGATACGCAGTATTTT
TRBJ1-4	TRBV2	.	.	CASMTPRGGNEKLFF	TGTGCCAGCATGACACCGAGGGGGGGGAATGAAAAACTGTTTTTT